The clone carrying this T cell receptor beta chain is medium-sized (0.01 to 0.1%). The target antigen is unknown. The entry originates in a study of radiotherapy plus CTLA-4 blockade in lung cancer. Study as a whole: Objective responses were observed in approximately 17% of patients, and disease control was achieved by roughly 29%.

Focal radiation and CTLA-4 blockade (ipilimumab) were tested in chemo-refractory metastatic non-small-cell lung cancer patients. The assay was immunoSEQ multiplex PCR, and TCRdb's table has in-frame clones only and misses some. The sample shows roughly 66,000 clones, approximately 80% of them seen only once. Findings and limits, study-wide: TCR clones originating in tumors grew in number in blood after radiotherapy plus ipilimumab.

CDR1 is GTSNPN and CDR2 is SVGIG in the germline V gene (reference sequence). The CDR3 runs to 15 residues. The trim removed 3 bases at V and 1 base at J, leaving 7 bases unmatched. The chain joins TRBV30 to TRBJ1-1, with 8 bases fitting TRBD1. This material consisted of peripheral blood, taken from a patient treated with radiotherapy plus ipilimumab. The TCR comes from a human donor with non-small cell lung cancer who had a partial response to radiotherapy plus ipilimumab. The CDR3 coding sequence is TGTGCCTGGAGGAGAGCGGACAGGGAGAACACTGAAGCTTTCTTT. It translates to CAWRRADRENTEAFF.